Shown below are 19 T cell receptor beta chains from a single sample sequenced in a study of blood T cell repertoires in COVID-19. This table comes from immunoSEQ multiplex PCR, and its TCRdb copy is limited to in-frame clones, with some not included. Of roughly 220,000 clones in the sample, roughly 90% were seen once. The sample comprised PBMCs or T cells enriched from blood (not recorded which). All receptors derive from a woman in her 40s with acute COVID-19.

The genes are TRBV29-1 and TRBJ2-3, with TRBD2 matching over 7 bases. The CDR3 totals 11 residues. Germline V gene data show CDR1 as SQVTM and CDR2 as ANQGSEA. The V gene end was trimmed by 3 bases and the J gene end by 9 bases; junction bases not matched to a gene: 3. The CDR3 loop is CSVDGGWTQYF. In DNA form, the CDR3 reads TGCAGCGTTGACGGGGGGTGGACGCAGTATTTT.

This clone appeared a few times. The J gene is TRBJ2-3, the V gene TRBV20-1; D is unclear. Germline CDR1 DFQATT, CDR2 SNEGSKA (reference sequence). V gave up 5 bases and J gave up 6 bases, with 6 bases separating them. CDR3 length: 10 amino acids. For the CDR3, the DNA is TGCAGTGCTGAGTTGGATACGCAGTATTTT. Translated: CSAELDTQYF.

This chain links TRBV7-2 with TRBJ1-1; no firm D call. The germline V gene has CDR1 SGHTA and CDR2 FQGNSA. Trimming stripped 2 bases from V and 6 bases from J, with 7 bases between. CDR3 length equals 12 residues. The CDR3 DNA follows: TGTGCCAGCAGCTTAAGAGGATCTGAAGCTTTCTTT. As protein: CASSLRGSEAFF.

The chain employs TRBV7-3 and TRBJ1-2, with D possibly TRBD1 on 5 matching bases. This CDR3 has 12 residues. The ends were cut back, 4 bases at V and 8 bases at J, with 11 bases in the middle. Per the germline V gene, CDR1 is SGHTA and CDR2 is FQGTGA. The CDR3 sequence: CASSSAGLGYTF. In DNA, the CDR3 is TGTGCCAGCAGCTCGGCGGGGCTGGGCTACACCTTC.

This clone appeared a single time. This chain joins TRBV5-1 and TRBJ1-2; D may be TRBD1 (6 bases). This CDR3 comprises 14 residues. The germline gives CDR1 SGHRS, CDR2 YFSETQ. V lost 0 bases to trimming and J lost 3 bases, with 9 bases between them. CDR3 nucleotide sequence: TGCGCCAGCAGCTTGGTGAACAGGGACTATGGCTACACCTTC. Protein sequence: CASSLVNRDYGYTF.

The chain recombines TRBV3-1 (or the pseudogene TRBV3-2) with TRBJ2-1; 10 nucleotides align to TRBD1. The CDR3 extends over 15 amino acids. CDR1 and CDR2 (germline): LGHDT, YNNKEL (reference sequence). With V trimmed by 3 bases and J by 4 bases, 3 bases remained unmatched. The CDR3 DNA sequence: TGTGCCAGCAGCCAGCCGGGACAGGGGTACAATGAGCAGTTCTTC. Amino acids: CASSQPGQGYNEQFF.

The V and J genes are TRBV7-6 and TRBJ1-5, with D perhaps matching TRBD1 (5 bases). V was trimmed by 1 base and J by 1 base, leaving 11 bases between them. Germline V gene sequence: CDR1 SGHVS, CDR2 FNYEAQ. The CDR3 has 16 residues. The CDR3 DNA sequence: TGTGCCAGCAGCTTAGGTGGGGGGAGCAGCAATCAGCCCCAGCATTTT. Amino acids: CASSLGGGSSNQPQHF.

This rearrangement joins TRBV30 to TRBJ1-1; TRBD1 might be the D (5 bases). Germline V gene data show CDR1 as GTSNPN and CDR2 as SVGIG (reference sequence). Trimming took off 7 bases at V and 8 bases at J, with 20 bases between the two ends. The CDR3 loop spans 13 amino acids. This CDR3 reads CASRPGTKKEAFF. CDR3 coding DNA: TGTGCCTCCCGACCGGGGACTAAGAAGGAAGCTTTCTTT. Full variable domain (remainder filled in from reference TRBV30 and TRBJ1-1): SQTIHQWPATLVQPVGSPLSLECTVEGTSNPNLYWYRQAAGRGLQLLFYSVGIGQISSEVPQNLSASRPQDRQFILSSKKLLLSDSGFYLCASRPGTKKEAFFGQGTRLTVV.

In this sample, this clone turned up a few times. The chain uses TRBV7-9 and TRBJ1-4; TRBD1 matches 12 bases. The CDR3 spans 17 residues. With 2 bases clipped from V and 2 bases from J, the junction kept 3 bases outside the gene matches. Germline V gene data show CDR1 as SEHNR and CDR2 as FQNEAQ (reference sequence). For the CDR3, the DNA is TGTGCCAGCAGCTTATGGGGACAGGGGGCGACTAATGAAAAACTGTTTTTT. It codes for CASSLWGQGATNEKLFF.

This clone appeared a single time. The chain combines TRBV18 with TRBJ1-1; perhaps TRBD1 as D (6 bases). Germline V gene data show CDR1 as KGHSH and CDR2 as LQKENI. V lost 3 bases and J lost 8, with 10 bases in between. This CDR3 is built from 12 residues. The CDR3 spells CASSPLQGEAFF. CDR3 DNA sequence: TGTGCCAGCTCACCCTTACAGGGAGAAGCTTTCTTT.

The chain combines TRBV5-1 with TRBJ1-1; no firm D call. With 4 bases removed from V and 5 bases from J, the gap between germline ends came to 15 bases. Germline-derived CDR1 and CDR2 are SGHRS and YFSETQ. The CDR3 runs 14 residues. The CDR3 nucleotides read TGCGCCAGCAGCGCTGACATCCGCGGGACTGAAGCTTTCTTT. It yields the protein CASSADIRGTEAFF.

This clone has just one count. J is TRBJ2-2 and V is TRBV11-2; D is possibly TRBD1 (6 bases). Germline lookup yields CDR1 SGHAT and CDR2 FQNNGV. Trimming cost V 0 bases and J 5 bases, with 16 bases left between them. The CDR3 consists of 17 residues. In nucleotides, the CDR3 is TGTGCCAGCAGCTTAGAGTCTTGGGGACACCCAACCGGGGAGCTGTTTTTT. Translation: CASSLESWGHPTGELFF.

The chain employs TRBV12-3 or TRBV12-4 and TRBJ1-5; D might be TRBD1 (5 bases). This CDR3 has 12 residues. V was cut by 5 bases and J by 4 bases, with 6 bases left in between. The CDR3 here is CASSRGNQPQHF. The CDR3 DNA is TGTGCCAGCAGTAGGGGTAATCAGCCCCAGCATTTT.

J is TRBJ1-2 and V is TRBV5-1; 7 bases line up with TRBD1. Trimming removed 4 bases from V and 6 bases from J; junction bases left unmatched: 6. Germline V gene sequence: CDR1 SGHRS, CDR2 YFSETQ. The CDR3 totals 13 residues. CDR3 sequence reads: CASSTNRGDGYTF. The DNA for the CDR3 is TGCGCCAGCAGCACGAACAGGGGCGATGGCTACACCTTC. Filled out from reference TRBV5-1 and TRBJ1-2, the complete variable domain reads KAGVTQTPRYLIKTRGQQVTLSCSPISGHRSVSWYQQTPGQGLQFLFEYFSETQRNKGNFPGRFSGRQFSNSRSEMNVSTLELGDSALYLCASSTNRGDGYTFGSGTRLTVV.

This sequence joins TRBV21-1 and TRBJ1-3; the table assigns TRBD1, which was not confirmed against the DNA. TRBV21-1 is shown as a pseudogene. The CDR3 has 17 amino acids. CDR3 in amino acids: CASSKRTGEGSGNTIYF. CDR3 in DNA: TGTGCCAGCAGCAAAAGGACAGGGGAAGGATCTGGAAACACCATATATTTT.

The CDR3 here is CASSRPGLAIYEQYF. The CDR3 DNA follows: TGTGCCAGCAGCCGGCCGGGACTAGCGATCTACGAGCAGTACTTC. The chain links TRBV5-6 to TRBJ2-7; the match to TRBD2 covers 10 bases. The length of the CDR3 is 15 residues. Trimming took 4 bases from V and 3 from J; bases not matched to a gene: 7. The germline CDR1 and CDR2 sequences are SGHDT and YYEEEE. Together with reference TRBV5-6 and TRBJ2-7, the CDR3 gives the full variable domain: DAGVTQSPTHLIKTRGQQVTLRCSPKSGHDTVSWYQQALGQGPQFIFQYYEEEERQRGNFPDRFSGHQFPNYSSELNVNALLLGDSALYLCASSRPGLAIYEQYFGPGTRLTVT.

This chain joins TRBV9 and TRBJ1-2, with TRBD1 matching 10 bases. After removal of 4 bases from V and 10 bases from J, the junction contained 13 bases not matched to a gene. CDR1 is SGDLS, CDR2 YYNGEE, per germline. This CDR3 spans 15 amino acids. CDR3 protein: CASSPSTGGGDYYTF. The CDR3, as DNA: TGTGCCAGCAGCCCGTCGACAGGGGGCGGGGATTACTACACCTTC.

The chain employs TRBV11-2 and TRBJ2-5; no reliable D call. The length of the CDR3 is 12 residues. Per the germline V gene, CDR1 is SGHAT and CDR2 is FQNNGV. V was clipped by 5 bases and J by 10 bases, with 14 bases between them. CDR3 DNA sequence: TGTGCCAGCAGCCTTCTGGGCCCGATCCAGTACTTC. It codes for CASSLLGPIQYF.

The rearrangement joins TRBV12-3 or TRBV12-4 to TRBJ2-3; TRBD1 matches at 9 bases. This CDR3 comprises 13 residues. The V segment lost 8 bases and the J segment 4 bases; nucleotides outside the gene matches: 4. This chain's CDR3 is CASVGQGPDTQYF. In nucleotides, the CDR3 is TGTGCCAGCGTGGGACAGGGCCCAGATACGCAGTATTTT.